Below, 12 T cell receptor beta chains from the same sample are listed, as sequenced in a study of radiotherapy plus CTLA-4 blockade in lung cancer. Produced via immunoSEQ multiplex PCR; TCRdb's table is partial and in-frame only. This table has more than 25,000 clones, around three quarters appearing once. This specimen consisted of peripheral blood, obtained from a patient treated with radiotherapy plus ipilimumab. The receptors shown here come from a human donor with non-small cell lung cancer that progressed on radiotherapy plus ipilimumab.

The J gene is TRBJ2-7, the V gene TRBV7-9, with D maybe TRBD2 (5 bases). The germline gives CDR1 SEHNR, CDR2 FQNEAQ (reference sequence). The CDR3 is 13 amino acids. V dropped 7 bases and J dropped 0 bases, with 10 bases sitting between them. In DNA, the CDR3 is TGTGCCAGCACGGAGGCCCCCTCCTACGAGCAGTACTTC. This translates into CASTEAPSYEQYF. Full variable domain (missing parts from reference TRBV7-9 and TRBJ2-7): DTGVSQNPRHKITKRGQNVTFRCDPISEHNRLYWYRQTLGQGPEFLTYFQNEAQLEKSRLLSDRFSAERPKGSFSTLEIQRTEQGDSAMYLCASTEAPSYEQYFGPGTRLTVT.

As for this clone: The CDR3 does not end in the conserved phenylalanine or tryptophan, so this is likely a read error. Because the CDR3's place on the DNA is in doubt, the DNA is left out and the CDR3 is given as listed by TCRdb. This chain uses TRBV28 with TRBJ1-2. The CDR3 is 12 residues long, counting both termini. In germline, CDR1 is MDHEN, CDR2 SYDVKM. Here the CDR3 reads CASSLTGPASLL.

The chain recombines TRBV15 with TRBJ1-2, with TRBD1 matching 9 bases. Germline values: CDR1 LNHNV, CDR2 YYDKDF (reference sequence). The V segment lost 0 bases and the J segment 6 bases; nucleotides outside the gene matches: 8. CDR3 length equals 16 residues. The CDR3 coding sequence is TGTGCCACCAGCAGAGATCTTAGGACAGGGGTCGATGGCTACACCTTC. It encodes CATSRDLRTGVDGYTF.

J is TRBJ1-1 and V is TRBV7-9; no firm D call. V was shortened by 2 bases and J by 5 bases, with 9 bases between the two germline ends. Germline V CDR1 and CDR2: SEHNR, FQNEAQ (reference sequence). The CDR3 is 13 amino acids. In nucleotides, the CDR3 is TGTGCCAGCAGCTTAATGGGCCGTACTGAAGCTTTCTTT. It specifies CASSLMGRTEAFF.

The rearrangement uses TRBV7-9 and TRBJ1-2; D ambiguous. The germline gives CDR1 SEHNR, CDR2 FQNEAQ (reference sequence). With 5 bases removed from V and 8 bases from J, the gap between germline ends came to 15 bases. This CDR3 region has 13 residues. CDR3 nucleotide sequence: TGTGCCAGCAGCATACAGATATCGGAGGGCTACACCTTC. Encoded protein: CASSIQISEGYTF.

The J gene is TRBJ2-7, the V gene TRBV5-6; D not certain. The CDR3 totals 15 residues. Germline V gene sequence: CDR1 SGHDT, CDR2 YYEEEE. V lost 0 bases and J 6 bases, leaving 16 bases between the germline ends. CDR3 DNA sequence: TGTGCCAGCAGCTTGGGGCCGCTCCTTGCGATCGAGCAGTACTTC. This gives the protein CASSLGPLLAIEQYF.

J is TRBJ1-1 and V is TRBV7-8; D is perhaps TRBD1 (5 bases). CDR3 length: 14 residues. CDR1 SGHVS and CDR2 FQNEAQ come from the germline V gene. V was shortened by 4 bases and J by 1 base, with 10 bases between the two germline ends. CDR3 region: CASSSRGGNTEAFF. The CDR3 DNA follows: TGTGCCAGCAGCTCCCGCGGGGGGAACACTGAAGCTTTCTTT. The full variable domain, completed using reference TRBV7-8 and TRBJ1-1, is GAGVSQSPRYKVAKRGQDVALRCDPISGHVSLFWYQQALGQGPEFLTYFQNEAQLDKSGLPSDRFFAERPEGSVSTLKIQRTQQEDSAVYLCASSSRGGNTEAFFGQGTRLTVV.

This clone has a handful of counts. This chain joins TRBV21-1 and TRBJ1-2. TRBV21-1 is annotated as a pseudogene. This CDR3 comprises 11 residues. CDR3 sequence: CASGRGRGYTF. The DNA for the CDR3 is TGTGCCAGCGGCCGGGGGCGCGGCTACACCTTC.

The rearrangement links TRBV6-6 to TRBJ2-5, with 7 bases fitting TRBD1. Germline CDR1 and CDR2: MNHNY and SVGAGI (reference sequence). The CDR3 contains 16 residues. V shed 5 bases, J shed 1 base, and the junction held 10 bases outside the gene matches. The CDR3 region is CASSLRTGRVQETQYF. The CDR3 DNA is TGTGCCAGCAGTCTTCGGACAGGAAGGGTCCAAGAGACCCAGTACTTC.

This chain links TRBV5-1 with TRBJ2-5; D is perhaps TRBD1 (6 bases). The better agreement between TRBJ2-7 and the DNA end casts doubt on the J call. The CDR3 is made up of 14 amino acids. Germline loops: CDR1 SGHRS, CDR2 YFSETQ. CDR3 region: CASSFGQIGDEQYF. In nucleotides, the CDR3 is TGCGCCAGCAGCTTTGGACAGATCGGTGACGAGCAGTACTTC.

This chain connects TRBV5-1 to TRBJ2-1; either TRBD1 or TRBD2 may fit D (5 bases each). There are 14 residues in the CDR3. CDR1 is SGHRS, CDR2 YFSETQ, per germline. Trimming stripped 4 bases from V and 0 bases from J, with 8 bases between. CDR3 region: CASSEGTSYNEQFF. CDR3 coding DNA: TGCGCCAGCAGCGAAGGGACCTCCTACAATGAGCAGTTCTTC.

The rearrangement uses TRBV10-3 and TRBJ1-1; 9 bases agree with TRBD1. The V and J ends lost 3 bases and 7 bases, in that order; junction bases with no gene match: 3. This CDR3 has 13 residues. Germline V gene lookup returns CDR1 ENHRY and CDR2 SYGVKD. The CDR3: CAISEGDRDEAFF. The CDR3 DNA sequence: TGTGCCATCAGTGAAGGGGACAGGGATGAAGCTTTCTTT.